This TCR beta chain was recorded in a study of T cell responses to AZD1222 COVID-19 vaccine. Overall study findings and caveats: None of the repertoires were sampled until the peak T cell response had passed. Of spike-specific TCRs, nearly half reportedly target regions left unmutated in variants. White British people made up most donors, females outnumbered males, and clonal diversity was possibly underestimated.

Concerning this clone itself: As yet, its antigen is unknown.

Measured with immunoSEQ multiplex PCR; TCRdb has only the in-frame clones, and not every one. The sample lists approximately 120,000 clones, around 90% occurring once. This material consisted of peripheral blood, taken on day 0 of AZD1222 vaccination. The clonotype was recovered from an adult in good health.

CDR3 coding DNA: TGCGCCAGCAGCCCCCTAGCTCCTAGCGGGAGGGGTGCGGGCGAGCAGTACTTC. Protein product: CASSPLAPSGRGAGEQYF. The J gene is TRBJ2-7, the V gene TRBV5-1; 12 bases fit TRBD2. J was trimmed by 6 bases and V by 4 bases; bases with no gene match: 17. Germline V gene sequence: CDR1 SGHRS, CDR2 YFSETQ. This CDR3 contains 18 residues.